One T cell receptor beta chain is described in this entry. The antigen is unknown. This sample is drawn from a study of T cell responses to AZD1222 COVID-19 vaccine. Study findings and constraints: Baseline seropositivity characterized only a handful of AZD1222 recipients. Close to half of all spike-specific TCRs reportedly target regions of the variants that are unmutated. Repertoire sampling was restricted to post-peak T cell response timepoints.

Method: immunoSEQ multiplex PCR; TCRdb's copy keeps in-frame clones and lacks some. This sample has 100,000 or so clones, with around nine tenths found just once. V shed 1 base, J shed 7 bases, and the junction held 3 bases outside the gene matches. The CDR3 spans 13 residues. CDR1 is LGHDT, CDR2 YNNKEL, per germline (reference sequence). This sequence joins TRBV3-1 (or the pseudogene TRBV3-2) and TRBJ1-1; 7 nucleotides line up with TRBD1. The material was peripheral blood, obtained on day 0 of AZD1222 vaccination. This sequence was found in an adult in good health. CDR3 in amino acids: CASSQAGGLEAFF. CDR3 bases: TGTGCCAGCAGCCAAGCAGGGGGACTTGAAGCTTTCTTT.